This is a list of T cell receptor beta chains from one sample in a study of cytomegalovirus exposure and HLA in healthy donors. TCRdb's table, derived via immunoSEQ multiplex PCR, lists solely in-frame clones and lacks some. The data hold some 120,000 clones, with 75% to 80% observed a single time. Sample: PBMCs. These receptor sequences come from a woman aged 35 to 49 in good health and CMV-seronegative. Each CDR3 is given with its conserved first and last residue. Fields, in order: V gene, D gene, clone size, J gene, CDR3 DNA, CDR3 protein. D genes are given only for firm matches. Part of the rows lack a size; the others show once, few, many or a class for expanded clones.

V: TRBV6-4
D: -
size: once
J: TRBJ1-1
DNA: TGTGCCAGCAGTGACTTACAGGGTCGCCGGACTTTCTTT
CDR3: CASSDLQGRRTFF

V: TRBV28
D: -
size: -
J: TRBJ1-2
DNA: TGTGCCAGCAGTTACAGGGATTATGGCTACACCTTC
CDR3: CASSYRDYGYTF

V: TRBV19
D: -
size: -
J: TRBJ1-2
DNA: TGTGCCAGTAGTTCACAGGGAAAATATGGCTACACCTTC
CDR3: CASSSQGKYGYTF

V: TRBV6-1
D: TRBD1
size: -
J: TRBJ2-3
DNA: TGTGCCAGCAGTGAGGGACAGGGGGAAACAGATACGCAGTATTTT
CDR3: CASSEGQGETDTQYF

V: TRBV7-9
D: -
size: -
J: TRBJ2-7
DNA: TGTGCCAGCAGCTTAGTCTACAGGGACTACGAGCAGTACTTC
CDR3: CASSLVYRDYEQYF

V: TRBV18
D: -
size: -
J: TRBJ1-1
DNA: TGTGCCAGCTCACCGGGACTTCCGAACACTGAAGCTTTCTTT
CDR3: CASSPGLPNTEAFF

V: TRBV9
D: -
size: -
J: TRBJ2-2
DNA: TGTGCCAGCAGCTCCGACCCGGGGATTCTTGTCGGGGAGCTGTTTTTT
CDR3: CASSSDPGILVGELFF

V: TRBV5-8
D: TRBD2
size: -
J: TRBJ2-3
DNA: TGTGCCAGCAGCTCCGGACTAGCGGGAGGCACCACAGATACGCAGTATTTT
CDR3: CASSSGLAGGTTDTQYF

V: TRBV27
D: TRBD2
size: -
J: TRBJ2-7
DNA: TGTGCCAGCGGCCCGCTTTGGGCTAGCGGGCCGGGCTACGAGCAGTACTTC
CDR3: CASGPLWASGPGYEQYF

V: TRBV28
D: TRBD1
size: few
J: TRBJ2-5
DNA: TGTGCCAGCAGTTTATCCTTGGACAGGGGAGAGACCCAGTACTTC
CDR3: CASSLSLDRGETQYF

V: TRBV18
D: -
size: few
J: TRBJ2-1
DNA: TGTGCCAGCTCACCACCCCCGCATGGAAGGGGGAATGAGCAGTTCTTC
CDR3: CASSPPPHGRGNEQFF

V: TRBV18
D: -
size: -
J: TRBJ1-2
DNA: TGTGCCAGCTCACCACAAGGAGAGGCTTATGGCTACACCTTC
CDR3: CASSPQGEAYGYTF

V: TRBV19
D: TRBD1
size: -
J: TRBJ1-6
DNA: TGTGCCAGTAGTTCCAGACAGGGGAGGGATTCACCCCTCCACTTT
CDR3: CASSSRQGRDSPLHF

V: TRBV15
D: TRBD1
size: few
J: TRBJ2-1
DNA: TGTGCCACCAGCAGAGGGGACAGGGGGCATGGGGGAGTCGTCCAGTTCTTC
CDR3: CATSRGDRGHGGVVQFF

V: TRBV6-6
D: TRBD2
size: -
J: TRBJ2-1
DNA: TGTGCCAGCAGGACCCAGCGGGAACATTACAATGAGCAGTTCTTC
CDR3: CASRTQREHYNEQFF

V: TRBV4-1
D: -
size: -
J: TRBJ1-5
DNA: TGCGCCAGCGGTCACAGGGTAGGCCTAAATCAGCCCCAGCATTTT
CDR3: CASGHRVGLNQPQHF

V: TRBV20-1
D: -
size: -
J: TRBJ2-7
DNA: TGCAGTCCTACGTCGGCGGTCGAGCAGTACTTC
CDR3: CSPTSAVEQYF

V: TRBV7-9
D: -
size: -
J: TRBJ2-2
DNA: TGTGCCAGCAGCTCCCAGGGTTTTGGGGAGCTGTTTTTT
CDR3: CASSSQGFGELFF

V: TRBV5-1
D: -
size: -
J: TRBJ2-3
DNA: TGCGCCAGCAGCTTGCAGGGTTGGACAGATACGCAGTATTTT
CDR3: CASSLQGWTDTQYF

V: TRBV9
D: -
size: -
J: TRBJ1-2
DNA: TGTGCCAGCAGCGCCCAGGACTACTATGGCTACACCTTC
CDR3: CASSAQDYYGYTF

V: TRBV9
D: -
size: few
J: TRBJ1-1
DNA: TGTGCCAGCAGCGTAGGCCAGGGAGGGACTGAAGCTTTCTTT
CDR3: CASSVGQGGTEAFF

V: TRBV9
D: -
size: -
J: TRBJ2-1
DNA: TGTGCCAGCAGCGTAGACCTTGTTGGCGGTGCGTCCTACAATGAGCAGTTCTTC
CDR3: CASSVDLVGGASYNEQFF

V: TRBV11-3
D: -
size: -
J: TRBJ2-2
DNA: TGTGCCAGCAGCTATCAGGGATGGGCCGGGGAGCTGTTTTTT
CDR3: CASSYQGWAGELFF

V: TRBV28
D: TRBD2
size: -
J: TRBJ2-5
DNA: TGTGCCATCGCCGCCGGATGGGCGGGAGGGAAAGAGACCCAGTACTTC
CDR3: CAIAAGWAGGKETQYF

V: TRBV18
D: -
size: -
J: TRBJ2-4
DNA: TGTGCCAGCTCAGTAGACATCGGAAACATTCAGTACTTC
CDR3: CASSVDIGNIQYF

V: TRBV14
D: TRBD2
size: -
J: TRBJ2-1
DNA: TGTGCCAGCAGCCTAAGCGCGGGAGTGGCAGGTGAGCAGTTCTTC
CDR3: CASSLSAGVAGEQFF

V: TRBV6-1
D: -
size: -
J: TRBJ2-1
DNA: TGTGCCAGCCTGGAGGGGGCGAGGGATGAGCAGTTCTTC
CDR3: CASLEGARDEQFF

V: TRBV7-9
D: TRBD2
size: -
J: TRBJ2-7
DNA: TGTGCCAGCAGCCCCCGACTAGCGGGGGACTCCTACGAGCAGTACTTC
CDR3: CASSPRLAGDSYEQYF

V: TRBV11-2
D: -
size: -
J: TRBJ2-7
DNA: TGTGCCAGCAGCTTAGGGGCAGGGGGAGGATACGAGCAGTACTTC
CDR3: CASSLGAGGGYEQYF

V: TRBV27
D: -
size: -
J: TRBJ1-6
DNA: TGTGCCAGCAGTTCCGGGACCGGGAGGAGTTCACCCCTCCACTTT
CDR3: CASSSGTGRSSPLHF

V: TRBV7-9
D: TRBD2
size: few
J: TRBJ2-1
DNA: TGTGCCAGCAGCTCTAGCGGTTCTTACAATGAGCAGTTCTTC
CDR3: CASSSSGSYNEQFF

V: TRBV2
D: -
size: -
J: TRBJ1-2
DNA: TGTGCCAGCAGTGAAGACAGAATTAACTATGGCTACACCTTC
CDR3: CASSEDRINYGYTF

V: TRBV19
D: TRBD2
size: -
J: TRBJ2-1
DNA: TGTGCCAGTAGTCTAGGGACTAGCGGGCCTTACAATGAGCAGTTCTTC
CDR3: CASSLGTSGPYNEQFF